Sequencing of this T cell receptor (beta chain) was carried out in a study of identical twins. This clonotype has more than one count but fewer than ten. A universal primer site was added by template switching, and unique molecular identifiers were carried by the cDNA. TCRdb used MiXCR to reprocess the 5' RACE reads, holding one entry per CDR3 protein. In the table there are about 260,000 distinct CDR3 sequences, around 6.6% of which are singletons. The CDR3 consists of 12 residues. Trimming removed 4 bases from V and 10 bases from J, with 12 bases in between. The germline V gene has CDR1 SGHDT and CDR2 YYEEEE. Every sampled donor was Caucasian and healthy. The same data also went into a second study, on yellow fever vaccine responses in identical twins.

The V call is TRBV5-6, the J call TRBJ2-1; a weak D match, TRBD2 (6 bases). This TCR was sampled from a woman younger than 30 in good health. The sample taken for sequencing was memory (CD45RO+) T cells sorted from blood. The CDR3 DNA follows: TGTGCCAGCAGCCAGGGACTTACCGAGCAGTTCTTC. It translates to CASSQGLTEQFF.